The rows below give T cell receptor beta chains drawn from one sample of a study of cytomegalovirus exposure and HLA in healthy donors. Measured with immunoSEQ multiplex PCR; TCRdb has only the in-frame clones, and not every one. Of some 90,000 clones in the sample, approximately 70% were seen once. The sample was PBMCs. Source of these receptors: a man aged 50-59 years in good health and CMV-seronegative. Each CDR3 is given with its conserved first and last residue. A D gene is named only where the DNA matches it firmly. Size is omitted from some rows. Given values are once, few, many or a class for expanded clones.

v_call	d_call	j_call	clone_size	cdr3_aa	cdr3_nt
TRBV4-1	.	TRBJ1-5	.	CASSQEQGGHQPQHF	TGCGCCAGCAGCCAAGAACAAGGAGGGCATCAGCCCCAGCATTTT
TRBV5-1	TRBD2	TRBJ2-1	.	CASSLGAGGLYNEQFF	TGCGCCAGCAGCTTGGGAGCGGGGGGCCTCTACAATGAGCAGTTCTTC
TRBV4-1	.	TRBJ2-7	.	CASSQGQPSSYEQYF	TGCGCCAGCAGCCAAGGACAGCCTAGCTCCTACGAGCAGTACTTC
TRBV13	.	TRBJ2-1	.	CASSSTVYDEQFF	TGTGCCAGCAGCTCGACAGTTTATGATGAGCAGTTCTTC
TRBV28	.	TRBJ2-7	few	CASNGTPSGEQYF	TGTGCCAGCAATGGGACACCCTCGGGGGAGCAGTACTTC
TRBV11-1	TRBD1	TRBJ2-3	.	CASSSGQSTDTQYF	TGTGCCAGCAGCTCGGGACAGAGCACAGATACGCAGTATTTT
TRBV18	.	TRBJ1-4	.	CASRGPGTNEKLFF	TGTGCCAGCCGCGGACCCGGGACAAATGAAAAACTGTTTTTT
TRBV9	.	TRBJ2-5	.	CASSVSRQETQYF	TGTGCCAGCAGCGTGTCCAGACAAGAGACCCAGTACTTC
TRBV28	TRBD1	TRBJ2-5	.	CASCTATGVRETQYF	TGTGCCAGCTGTACGGCGACAGGGGTGAGAGAGACCCAGTACTTC
TRBV25-1	.	TRBJ2-1	few	CASSRDFNEQFF	TGTGCCAGCAGCAGGGACTTCAATGAGCAGTTCTTC
TRBV27	.	TRBJ2-2	.	CAVQGNTGELFF	TGTGCCGTACAGGGAAACACCGGGGAGCTGTTTTTT
TRBV28	TRBD1	TRBJ2-2	few	CASSTGQGAPGELFF	TGTGCCAGCAGTACCGGACAGGGGGCCCCCGGGGAGCTGTTTTTT
TRBV28	.	TRBJ1-4	once	CASSFDRSNEKLFF	TGTGCCAGCAGTTTCGACAGAAGTAATGAAAAACTGTTTTTT
TRBV7-2	TRBD1	TRBJ1-6	.	CASSISQGNSPLHF	TGTGCCAGCAGCATCTCACAGGGGAATTCACCCCTCCACTTT
TRBV5-4	TRBD1	TRBJ1-2	.	CASSPGTGAVGYGYTF	TGTGCCAGCAGTCCCGGGACAGGGGCCGTCGGCTATGGCTACACCTTC
TRBV19	TRBD1	TRBJ1-2	.	CASSIFEGQGIYGYTF	TGTGCCAGTAGTATATTTGAAGGACAGGGGATATATGGCTACACCTTC
TRBV5-5	TRBD1	TRBJ1-2	.	CASSGGQGNYGYTF	TGTGCCAGCAGCGGAGGACAGGGTAACTATGGCTACACCTTC
TRBV5-1	TRBD2	TRBJ2-1	.	CASSLGRTSGGAGDEQFF	TGCGCCAGCAGCTTGGGGAGGACTAGCGGGGGGGCTGGGGATGAGCAGTTCTTC
TRBV5-1	.	TRBJ2-1	.	CASSLGGAGGYNEQFF	TGCGCCAGCAGCTTGGGAGGAGCGGGTGGGTACAATGAGCAGTTCTTC
TRBV30	.	TRBJ2-1	.	CAWTMGGRIKYNEQFF	TGTGCCTGGACGATGGGGGGTAGGATAAAGTACAATGAGCAGTTCTTC
TRBV5-1	TRBD1	TRBJ2-2	.	CASSDTGGNTGELFF	TGCGCCAGCAGCGACACAGGGGGCAACACCGGGGAGCTGTTTTTT
TRBV10-1	.	TRBJ1-5	.	CARVTGWGWGNQPQHF	TGCGCCAGAGTTACAGGGTGGGGTTGGGGGAATCAGCCCCAGCATTTT
TRBV15	TRBD1	TRBJ1-1	.	CATSRDPDRGNTEAFF	TGTGCCACCAGCAGAGATCCGGACAGGGGGAACACTGAAGCTTTCTTT
TRBV11-2	.	TRBJ2-2	few	CASSPYPSGENTGELFF	TGTGCCAGCAGCCCATACCCTTCCGGGGAGAACACCGGGGAGCTGTTTTTT
TRBV7-3	TRBD1	TRBJ2-7	.	CASSLTRLTGGDGYEQYF	TGTGCCAGCAGCCTAACCCGACTGACAGGGGGCGATGGCTACGAGCAGTACTTC
TRBV10-3	TRBD1	TRBJ1-6	few	CAISRDRENSPLHF	TGTGCCATCAGTCGGGACAGGGAGAATTCACCCCTCCACTTT
TRBV5-1	.	TRBJ2-3	.	CASSSLGGGTTDTQYF	TGCGCCAGCAGCTCCCTAGGGGGAGGGACCACAGATACGCAGTATTTT
TRBV29-1	.	TRBJ1-2	few	CSVDSGSGYTF	TGCAGCGTTGATTCGGGAAGCGGCTACACCTTC
TRBV7-9	TRBD1	TRBJ2-7	.	CASSPTGVGHEQYF	TGTGCCAGCAGCCCGACAGGGGTAGGGCACGAGCAGTACTTC
TRBV27	.	TRBJ1-1	.	CASTLRAGRILRWTEAFF	TGTGCCAGCACCCTCAGAGCAGGGAGGATACTAAGGTGGACTGAAGCTTTCTTT
TRBV4-1	.	TRBJ2-7	.	CASSHAEGAANYEQYF	TGCGCCAGCAGCCACGCCGAAGGGGCAGCGAACTACGAGCAGTACTTC
TRBV5-4	.	TRBJ1-2	.	CASTLGGGPGGYTF	TGTGCCAGCACCCTTGGGGGGGGGCCGGGGGGCTACACCTTC
TRBV19	TRBD1	TRBJ1-5	.	CASSISPRQGVNQPQHF	TGTGCCAGTAGTATTAGCCCGCGTCAGGGGGTGAATCAGCCCCAGCATTTT
TRBV30	TRBD2	TRBJ2-4	.	CAWRPGLLDIQYF	TGTGCCTGGAGACCGGGACTACTTGACATTCAGTACTTC
TRBV28	.	TRBJ2-3	.	CASQDSYTDTQYF	TGTGCCAGCCAAGACAGTTACACAGATACGCAGTATTTT
TRBV7-9	TRBD2	TRBJ2-7	.	CASSAPTSGGYEQYF	TGTGCCAGCAGTGCACCGACTAGCGGGGGATACGAGCAGTACTTC
TRBV7-9	TRBD2	TRBJ2-2	.	CASSRQSTSDAGELFF	TGTGCCAGCAGCAGACAGTCGACTAGCGATGCCGGGGAGCTGTTTTTT
TRBV28	.	TRBJ2-1	.	CASSTLGGNLYNEQFF	TGTGCCAGCAGTACCTTGGGGGGAAACCTTTACAATGAGCAGTTCTTC
TRBV5-6	TRBD2	TRBJ2-1	.	CASSQGLAGVRHNEQFF	TGTGCCAGCAGCCAGGGACTAGCGGGAGTTCGGCACAATGAGCAGTTCTTC
TRBV7-9	TRBD1	TRBJ1-4	.	CASSPEPGGGEKLFF	TGTGCCAGCAGCCCAGAACCAGGGGGCGGCGAAAAACTGTTTTTT
TRBV4-3	TRBD1	TRBJ2-7	.	CASSPGTGKYEQYF	TGCGCCAGCAGCCCCGGGACAGGGAAGTACGAGCAGTACTTC
TRBV7-3	.	TRBJ2-1	.	CASSLGPAFTGNEQFF	TGTGCCAGCAGCTTAGGTCCTGCCTTTACAGGTAATGAGCAGTTCTTC
TRBV7-2	.	TRBJ2-5	.	CASSLDRYQETQYF	TGTGCCAGCAGCTTAGACAGGTACCAAGAGACCCAGTACTTC
TRBV7-2	TRBD1	TRBJ1-5	.	CASSATGGNQPQHF	TGTGCCAGCAGCGCAACAGGGGGCAATCAGCCCCAGCATTTT
TRBV27	TRBD2	TRBJ2-7	few	CASSSGTKEPYEQYF	TGTGCCAGCAGTTCCGGGACTAAGGAACCATACGAGCAGTACTTC
TRBV29-1	.	TRBJ2-1	.	CSAWDPGGPYNEQFF	TGCAGCGCCTGGGATCCGGGGGGCCCCTACAATGAGCAGTTCTTC
TRBV6-6	TRBD1	TRBJ2-5	once	CATSTGDTNQETQYF	TGTGCCACATCGACAGGGGACACCAACCAAGAGACCCAGTACTTC
TRBV9	.	TRBJ2-2	few	CASSTSGNTGELFF	TGTGCCAGCAGCACAAGCGGGAACACCGGGGAGCTGTTTTTT
TRBV6-1	.	TRBJ1-2	.	CASSVSGYGYTF	TGTGCCAGCAGTGTGTCAGGTTATGGCTACACCTTC
TRBV5-4	TRBD2	TRBJ2-7	.	CASSGPGLAGGSYEQYF	TGTGCCAGCAGCGGACCGGGACTAGCGGGGGGCTCCTACGAGCAGTACTTC
TRBV30	.	TRBJ2-3	.	CAWGGSTDTQYF	TGTGCCTGGGGCGGTAGCACAGATACGCAGTATTTT
TRBV19	.	TRBJ2-3	.	CASSWPGTDTQYF	TGTGCCAGTAGTTGGCCCGGCACAGATACGCAGTATTTT
TRBV7-2	.	TRBJ1-2	.	CASSSNQGNGYTF	TGTGCCAGCAGCTCAAATCAGGGGAACGGCTACACCTTC
TRBV9	.	TRBJ2-3	.	CASSARGKSDTQYF	TGTGCCAGCAGCGCTCGGGGGAAATCAGATACGCAGTATTTT
TRBV6-1	.	TRBJ2-7	few	CASSDREAVEQYF	TGTGCCAGCAGTGACAGGGAAGCTGTAGAGCAGTACTTC
TRBV7-9	.	TRBJ2-7	.	CASSLGGSDYEQYF	TGTGCCAGCAGCTTAGGTGGTAGCGACTACGAGCAGTACTTC
TRBV7-9	.	TRBJ1-2	.	CASSLWGTGGYGYTF	TGTGCCAGCAGCTTATGGGGAACCGGGGGCTATGGCTACACCTTC
TRBV7-9	TRBD2	TRBJ2-1	few	CASSSGLVVGNEQFF	TGTGCCAGCAGCTCCGGACTAGTGGTCGGAAATGAGCAGTTCTTC